A single sample gave rise to the 20 T cell receptor beta chains below, sequenced in a study of spatial heterogeneity in lung cancer. Specified time point: sample taken at primary tumor resection. Whole RNA came from tumor, nontumor lung or frozen PBMC and was sequenced without being sorted. TCRdb re-called the 5' RACE reads with MiXCR, one entry per CDR3 protein. Here the sample spans approximately 11,000 distinct CDR3 sequences, approximately 6.2% being singletons. The material sequenced was normal lung tissue next to the tumor, taken at surgery. These receptors were taken from a male donor with early-stage non-small cell lung cancer.

This clonotype showed up many times. This beta chain is an unintended read in a library built for alpha chains; its size means little. The chain combines TRBV9 with TRBJ1-2; TRBD1 is a possible D gene (5 bases). The germline V gene has CDR1 SGDLS and CDR2 YYNGEE. Trimming took off 4 bases at V and 2 bases at J, with 9 bases between the two ends. The CDR3 contains 13 residues. CDR3 in amino acids: CASSPDRNYGYTF. The DNA for the CDR3 is TGTGCCAGCAGCCCCGACAGAAACTATGGCTACACCTTC.

This clonotype was seen at least ten times. In a library made to pick up alpha chains, this beta chain is a stray read with a size that means little. V usage is TRBV7-2 and J usage is TRBJ2-3; 10 bases align to TRBD2. The CDR3 runs 16 residues. Germline CDR1 and CDR2: SGHTA and FQGNSA. Trimming cost V 5 bases and J 4 bases; bases outside gene matches: 9. For the CDR3, the DNA is TGTGCCAGCAGCCCCCGGGCTAGCGGGAGTTCAGATACGCAGTATTTT. Its protein is CASSPRASGSSDTQYF.

This clonotype has ten or more counts. This beta chain is a stray sequence in a library constructed for alpha chains; its clone size is not meaningful. V and J are TRBV20-1 and TRBJ1-3; possibly TRBD1 for D (6 bases). The CDR3 extends over 11 amino acids. Germline lookup yields CDR1 DFQATT and CDR2 SNEGSKA (reference sequence). The CDR3 region is CGGGKGNTIYF. CDR3 DNA sequence: TGCGGGGGCGGGAAAGGAAACACCATATATTTT.

This clonotype showed up many times. The size of this beta chain means little, since it is a stray read in a library made for alpha chains. The chain has TRBV6-2 or TRBV6-3 and TRBJ1-2; no reliable D call. The germline gives CDR1 MNHEY, CDR2 SVGEGT. CDR3 length: 13 residues. V gave up 5 bases and J gave up 8 bases, with 15 bases separating them. The CDR3 bases are TGTGCCAGCAGTATGGTACCCCGAATGGGCTACACCTTC. It yields the protein CASSMVPRMGYTF.

This clonotype was detected many times. The library was prepared for alpha chains; this beta chain is a stray read, so its frequency means little. The chain uses TRBV30 and TRBJ2-2; TRBD2 matches at 14 bases. The CDR3 length is 19 residues. Trimming cost V 1 base and J 2 bases; bases outside gene matches: 9. Germline V lookup: CDR1 GTSNPN, CDR2 SVGIG (reference sequence). For the CDR3, the DNA is TGTGCCTGGAGTGCCCGGCTGGGACTAGCGGGGGAAAACACCGGGGAGCTGTTTTTT. Protein: CAWSARLGLAGENTGELFF.

The sample holds many counts of this clonotype. The library was prepared for alpha chains; this beta chain is a stray read, so its frequency means little. The genes are TRBV11-2 and TRBJ1-1; possible D gene TRBD1, 5 bases. In germline, CDR1 is SGHAT, CDR2 FQNNGV. With 8 bases removed from V and 7 bases from J, the gap between germline ends came to 11 bases. This CDR3 comprises 11 residues. The CDR3 protein is CASLGPGEAFF. The CDR3 region has the DNA TGTGCCAGCCTGGGACCCGGTGAAGCTTTCTTT.

Within the sample, this clonotype is large. This beta chain is an off-target read within a library intended for alpha chains, so its frequency means little. The rearrangement uses TRBV20-1 and TRBJ2-7; D gene unclear. This CDR3 is 13 amino acids long. Germline V lookup: CDR1 DFQATT, CDR2 SNEGSKA (reference sequence). Trimming removed 7 bases at V and 5 bases at J, with 18 bases between. The CDR3 sequence: CSVLPGPGHEQYF. CDR3 bases: TGCAGTGTCTTACCGGGCCCAGGCCACGAGCAGTACTTC.

In its sample, this clonotype was seen many times. This beta chain slipped into a library made for alpha chains as a stray read, so its size is not meaningful. V and J are TRBV20-1 and TRBJ2-7; D unclear. The CDR3 is 16 amino acids. The V and J ends lost 3 bases and 2 bases respectively, with 20 bases between them. CDR1 is DFQATT, CDR2 SNEGSKA, per germline (reference sequence). CDR3 coding DNA: TGCAGTGCTAGGTCAACCGGACGGGTGGGAACCTACGAGCAGTACTTC. It encodes CSARSTGRVGTYEQYF.

As for this clonotype: This beta chain turned up in a library designed for alpha chains; as an off-target read, its abundance says little. The V and J genes are TRBV2 and TRBJ2-7; weak D call: TRBD2 (6 bases). The V end lost 2 bases, the J end lost 3 bases, and 14 bases lay between the germline ends. The CDR3 has 15 residues. The germline V gene has CDR1 SNHLY and CDR2 FYNNEI. The chain's CDR3 is CASSENPASVYEQYF. The CDR3 nucleotides read TGTGCCAGCAGTGAAAATCCGGCTAGCGTCTACGAGCAGTACTTC.

Note on this clonotype: This beta chain is a stray sequence in a library constructed for alpha chains; its clone size is not meaningful. The gene calls are TRBV6-5 and TRBJ2-7, with D possibly TRBD1 on 5 matching bases. The V end lost 2 bases, the J end lost 6 bases, and 17 bases lay between the germline ends. CDR1 and CDR2 (germline): MNHEY, SVGAGI. The CDR3 loop spans 15 amino acids. The CDR3: CASSYQPTQGIEQYF. In DNA, the CDR3 is TGTGCCAGCAGTTACCAACCGACCCAGGGTATCGAGCAGTACTTC.

This clonotype was observed a few times. Found in a library prepared for alpha chains, this beta chain is an off-target read, and its abundance has little meaning. The chain carries TRBV9 and TRBJ2-7, with D perhaps TRBD2 (5 bases). CDR1 and CDR2 from the germline V gene are SGDLS and YYNGEE. This CDR3 is built from 16 residues. V lost 3 bases and J 1 base, leaving 17 bases between the germline ends. For the CDR3, the DNA is TGTGCCAGCAGCGCGAGGGATCTAGCTCCGTCCTACGAGCAGTACTTC. Amino acids: CASSARDLAPSYEQYF. The full variable domain, in which reference TRBV9 and TRBJ2-7 provide the parts outside the CDR3, is DSGVTQTPKHLITATGQRVTLRCSPRSGDLSVYWYQQSLDQGLQFLIQYYNGEERAKGNILERFSAQQFPDLHSELNLSSLELGDSALYFCASSARDLAPSYEQYFGPGTRLTVT.

Details on this clonotype: With the library built for alpha chains, this beta chain is off target and its frequency is not meaningful. V and J are TRBV7-9 and TRBJ1-2; 7 bases are shared with TRBD1. Germline-derived CDR1 and CDR2 are SEHNR and FQNEAQ (reference sequence). The V gene end was trimmed by 5 bases and the J gene end by 4 bases; junction bases not matched to a gene: 4. The CDR3 has 13 amino acids. The CDR3 DNA sequence: TGTGCCAGCAGCAGAGGGACAGCCTATGGCTACACCTTC. Translating gives CASSRGTAYGYTF. Full variable domain (remainder filled in from reference TRBV7-9 and TRBJ1-2): DTGVSQNPRHKITKRGQNVTFRCDPISEHNRLYWYRQTLGQGPEFLTYFQNEAQLEKSRLLSDRFSAERPKGSFSTLEIQRTEQGDSAMYLCASSRGTAYGYTFGSGTRLTVV.

By its share, this clonotype is medium-sized (0.01 to 0.1%). The library was prepared for alpha chains; this beta chain is a stray read, so its frequency means little. The chain is built from TRBV6-2 or TRBV6-3 and TRBJ2-7, with 7 bases lining up with TRBD1. V lost 6 bases, J lost 5 bases, and 10 bases stayed unmatched. Germline lookup yields CDR1 MNHEY and CDR2 SVGEGT. The CDR3 is made up of 14 amino acids. In nucleotides, the CDR3 is TGTGCCAGCAGGCCAGCGGCGACAGGGAACGAGCAGTACTTC. It codes for CASRPAATGNEQYF.

This clonotype has just a few counts. A library made for alpha chains picked up this beta chain off target, so its size means little. The CDR3 DNA sequence: TGTGCCAGCAGTCCACAGGGCTCTGGGGCCAACGTCCTGACTTTC. Its protein is CASSPQGSGANVLTF. The chain carries TRBV7-9 and TRBJ2-6; maybe TRBD1 (6 bases). CDR3 length: 15 residues. Trimming removed 6 bases from V and 0 bases from J, with 9 bases in between. CDR1 and CDR2 from the germline V gene are SEHNR and FQNEAQ (reference sequence).

The sample holds many counts of this clonotype. This beta chain is an unintended read in a library built for alpha chains; its size means little. V usage is TRBV10-3 and J usage is TRBJ1-4, with D possibly TRBD1 on 6 matching bases. The V and J ends lost 11 bases and 3 bases respectively, with 13 bases between them. The CDR3 has 13 amino acids. Germline V gene data show CDR1 as ENHRY and CDR2 as SYGVKD. For the CDR3, the DNA is TGTGCCTCAAGGGGGAGGGCTAATGAAAAACTGTTTTTT. It yields the protein CASRGRANEKLFF.

This clonotype is termed medium-sized. With the library built for alpha chains, this beta chain is off target and its frequency is not meaningful. The rearrangement uses TRBV30 and TRBJ1-1, with TRBD1 as a possible D gene (6 bases). Deletions cut 6 bases from V and 5 bases from J, with 22 bases between. The CDR3 extends over 15 amino acids. Germline V lookup: CDR1 GTSNPN, CDR2 SVGIG (reference sequence). CDR3 protein: CACATPYQGRTEAFF. DNA of the CDR3: TGTGCCTGCGCTACCCCTTATCAGGGGAGGACTGAAGCTTTCTTT.

This clonotype is judged medium-sized. The library was designed around alpha chains, so this beta chain is a stray read whose abundance carries little weight. J is TRBJ2-2 and V is TRBV4-2, with TRBD1 as a possible D gene (5 bases). Per germline, CDR1 LGHNA and CDR2 YNFKEQ. The CDR3 covers 13 residues. V was clipped by 4 bases and J by 4 bases, with 7 bases between them. The CDR3 DNA sequence: TGTGCCAGCAGCCCCCAGGGCACCGGGGAGCTGTTTTTT. This gives the protein CASSPQGTGELFF.

This clonotype appeared a few times. A library prepared for alpha chains yielded this beta chain as an off-target read; its size is of little meaning. This rearrangement joins TRBV20-1 to TRBJ2-7, with 8 bases fitting TRBD1. CDR1 is DFQATT, CDR2 SNEGSKA, per germline (reference sequence). With 3 bases clipped from V and 0 bases from J, the junction kept 4 bases outside the gene matches. The CDR3 is made up of 14 amino acids. CDR3 sequence: CSARSTGDSYEQYF. The CDR3 bases are TGCAGTGCTAGGTCGACAGGGGACTCCTACGAGCAGTACTTC.

This clonotype is medium-sized (0.01 to 0.1%) within its sample. Little can be read into the size of this beta chain, an off-target read in a library designed for alpha chains. V and J are TRBV12-5 and TRBJ2-1, with D possibly matching TRBD2 (5 bases). Trimming pared 4 bases from V and 8 bases from J, leaving 9 bases between. Germline V gene sequence: CDR1 LGHNT, CDR2 FRNRAP. The CDR3 length is 12 residues. CDR3 nucleotides: TGTGCTAGTGGTTGGATGCGGGATGAGCAGTTCTTC. Its protein is CASGWMRDEQFF.

This clonotype occurred many times. This beta chain was picked up by a library intended for alpha chains and is off target, so its count carries little meaning. The chain employs TRBV4-1 and TRBJ1-1; D perhaps matches TRBD1 (5 bases). Germline-derived CDR1 and CDR2 are MGHRA and YSYEKL. The CDR3 consists of 14 residues. Between the trimmed V and J ends, which lost 1 base and 4 bases, there was a span of 10 bases. The CDR3 loop reads CASSQAGGGTEAFF. The CDR3 DNA follows: TGCGCCAGCAGCCAAGCTGGGGGTGGCACTGAAGCTTTCTTT.